This T cell receptor (beta chain) was sequenced for a study of control samples from healthy donors and cancer patients. The table came from immunoSEQ multiplex PCR; TCRdb's copy has only in-frame clones and leaves some out. This table holds under 450,000 clones, 90% found once. CDR3 length equals 13 residues. Trimming pared 10 bases from V and 4 bases from J, leaving 11 bases between. In germline, CDR1 is SGHTA, CDR2 FQGNSA. The chain joins TRBV7-2 to TRBJ1-6; D not resolved. The receptor was isolated from a middle-aged man with head and neck cancer. The sequenced sample consisted of PBMCs. The CDR3 loop is CAITVLYNSPLHF. CDR3 in DNA: TGTGCCATCACAGTTTTATATAATTCACCCCTCCACTTT.